The 27 T cell receptor beta chains presented below share a single source sample, sequenced in a study of T cells in women clearing cervical HPV infection. TCRdb keeps only in-frame clones here, not all; method: immunoSEQ multiplex PCR. This repertoire comprises 10,000 to 15,000 clones; its ten largest clones make up roughly a tenth. The sequencing input was blood buffy coat. The receptors were gathered from a woman between 18 and 70 years old with a cervical HPV16 infection that either progressed to CIN3+ or cleared (not recorded which).

Regarding this clone: Sequencing ends 3 residues short of the CDR3 end; the germline J gene provides the rest. J is TRBJ2-7 and V is TRBV2, with D unclear. This CDR3 is built from 10 residues. CDR1 SNHLY and CDR2 FYNNEI come from the germline V gene. Trimming removed 5 bases at V and 4 bases at J, with 3 bases between. The CDR3 is CASSQYEQYF. Incomplete CDR3 DNA: TGTGCCAGCAGTCAATACGAG.

Notes on this clone: The sequence runs out 3 residues before the end of the CDR3; the remainder is reconstructed from the germline J gene. The rearrangement joins TRBV9 to TRBJ2-3; D is perhaps TRBD2 (5 bases). In germline, CDR1 is SGDLS, CDR2 YYNGEE. Trimming took off 4 bases at V and 6 bases at J, with 21 bases between the two ends. The CDR3 contains 16 residues. CDR3 DNA (partial): TGTGCCAGCAGCCTGAGTGGTTGGCTAGCAGGCGATACG. Its translation is CASSLSGWLAGDT. The full CDR3 protein reads CASSLSGWLAGDTQYF.

Concerning this clone: The CDR3 end lies 3 residues beyond the end of the read and is filled in from the germline J gene. This chain links TRBV25-1 with TRBJ1-2; D is undetermined. The length of the CDR3 is 14 residues. Trimming removed 1 base from V and 3 bases from J, with 9 bases in between. CDR1 and CDR2 from the germline V gene are MGHDK and SYGVNS. CDR3 DNA, as far as it was read: TGTGCCAGCAGTGAATCCGGAAGGGACTATGGC. Translated: CASSESGRDYG. The whole CDR3 sequence reads CASSESGRDYGYTF.

Turning to this clone: The CDR3 extends 3 residues past the end of the read, so its final part is completed from the germline J gene. The chain recombines TRBV20-1 with TRBJ1-2; 7 bases match TRBD1. Germline V lookup: CDR1 DFQATT, CDR2 SNEGSKA (reference sequence). The CDR3 spans 13 residues. V was pared by 6 bases and J by 4 bases, with 8 bases of the junction left unmatched. CDR3 in amino acids: CSANQGTVYGYTF. The sequenced part of the CDR3 DNA is TGCAGTGCCAATCAAGGGACAGTCTATGGC.

Note on this clone: The read gets to within 3 residues of the CDR3 end, and the germline J gene fills in the rest. This chain uses TRBV6-7 with TRBJ2-5; D uncertain. TRBV6-7 is reported as an ORF; its role is uncertain. The CDR3 covers 15 residues. V was clipped by 2 bases and J by 1 base, with 11 bases between them. The part of the CDR3 DNA that was read is TGTGCCAGCAGTTACCCCCAGGCAGTCCAAGAGACC. Amino acid sequence: CASSYPQAVQET. The entire CDR3 protein reads CASSYPQAVQETQYF.

Turning to this clone: The sequence runs out 3 residues before the end of the CDR3; the remainder is reconstructed from the germline J gene. This chain joins TRBV7-9 and TRBJ2-2, with D maybe TRBD2 (7 bases). CDR1 SEHNR and CDR2 FQNEAQ come from the germline V gene (reference sequence). This CDR3 is 14 amino acids long. Trimming shortened V by 10 bases and J by 1 base, and 13 bases separated the two germline ends. The chain's CDR3 is CAKTGRGNTGELFF. The CDR3 DNA, read in part, is TGTGCCAAAACAGGGAGGGGGAACACCGGGGAG.

This clone counts as medium-sized by frequency. CDR3 region: CASSQSTGTGTGYTF. The sequenced CDR3 bases are TGTGCCAGCAGTCAATCCACCGGGACAGGGACTGGC. V usage is TRBV6-2 or TRBV6-3 and J usage is TRBJ1-2, with 9 bases that match TRBD1. The CDR3 extends 3 residues past the end of the read, so its final part is completed from the germline J gene. This CDR3 spans 15 amino acids. Per the germline V gene, CDR1 is MNHEY and CDR2 is SVGEGT. Trimming at V came to 5 bases and at J to 7 bases, leaving 11 bases not matched to a gene.

The sequenced CDR3 bases are TGTGCCAGCAGCTTGCCCTCCTACGAC. Encoded protein: CASSLPSYD. The full CDR3 sequence reads CASSLPSYDYTF. This chain uses TRBV7-2 with TRBJ1-2, with D uncertain. The read ends 3 residues early relative to the CDR3; the germline J gene fills the gap. The CDR3 loop spans 12 amino acids. CDR1 is SGHTA, CDR2 FQGNSA, per germline.

Of note for this clone: Coverage ceases 3 residues before the CDR3 finishes, and the germline J gene fills in the end. The V gene is TRBV20-1, the J gene TRBJ1-4; no clear D gene. V lost 2 bases and J lost 7, with 5 bases in between. The CDR3 sequence is 11 residues long. The germline V gene encodes CDR1 DFQATT and CDR2 SNEGSKA (reference sequence). The sequenced part of the CDR3 DNA is TGCAGTGCTAGACCCGGTGAAAAA. It is translated as CSARPGEK. The whole CDR3 region reads CSARPGEKLFF.

Notes on this clone: The missing CDR3 end, 3 residues past where the read stops, is filled in from the germline J gene. This chain joins TRBV2 and TRBJ2-5; 8 nucleotides agree with TRBD2. Germline V CDR1 and CDR2: SNHLY, FYNNEI. J lost 5 bases, V lost 6 bases, and 5 bases had no gene match. CDR3 length equals 13 residues. The CDR3 spells CASSRGGRETQYF. Partial CDR3 DNA: TGTGCCAGCAGCCGGGGGGGCCGGGAGACC.

For this clone: The read ends 3 residues shy of where the CDR3 ends; the end is completed using the germline J gene. The identical CDR3 is also encoded by other nucleotide sequences in the sample. The chain couples TRBV11-3 to TRBJ1-6; no clear D gene. V lost 6 bases and J lost 7, with 7 bases in between. Germline assignment: CDR1 SGHNT and CDR2 YENEEA. CDR3 length: 12 amino acids. CDR3 DNA, as far as it was read: TGTGCCAGCAGGCAGCGGAATTCACCC. It codes for CASRQRNSP. The full CDR3 protein is CASRQRNSPLHF.

Of note for this clone: With the read ending 3 residues before the CDR3 end, the germline J gene is used to fill in that end. The rearrangement links TRBV5-4 to TRBJ1-2; 9 bases fit TRBD1. The CDR3 length is 14 residues. Per germline, CDR1 SGHNT and CDR2 YYREEE (reference sequence). CDR3 protein: CASSNWGTGQGYTF. The sequenced part of the CDR3 DNA is TGTGCCAGCAGCAACTGGGGGACAGGGCAGGGC.

In regard to this clone: Relative to the germline gene, one junction end is altered; a read error may explain this. The read ends 3 residues before the CDR3 terminus; that terminus is restored from the germline J gene. The V and J genes are TRBV7-3 and TRBJ2-3, with D possibly matching TRBD1 (5 bases). Germline CDR1 SGHTA, CDR2 FQGTGA. This CDR3 spans 11 amino acids. CDR3 residues: CASSLTGTQYF. CDR3 DNA (partial): TGTGCCAGCAGCCTCACAGGTACG.

A remark on this clone: The observed sequence ends 3 residues before the CDR3 terminus, with the missing tail filled in from the germline J gene. This chain uses TRBV18 with TRBJ1-5; 11 nucleotides align to TRBD1. The CDR3 runs to 15 residues. Germline V gene lookup returns CDR1 KGHSH and CDR2 LQKENI. Partial CDR3 DNA: TGTGCCAGCTCAACTACCGGGACAGGGGGAGCACCC. This encodes CASSTTGTGGAP. The complete CDR3 reads CASSTTGTGGAPQHF.

Of note for this clone: The read comes to an end 3 residues before the CDR3 does, leaving the germline J gene to fill in the end. The chain has TRBV6-2 or TRBV6-3 and TRBJ2-5; 7 bases are a match to TRBD2. Looked up from germline, CDR1 is MNHEY and CDR2 is SVGEGT. The CDR3 has 13 amino acids. V lost 5 bases and J lost 5; bases outside the gene matches: 5. Incomplete CDR3 DNA: TGTGCCAGCAGTAGGACTAGTCTGGAGACC. Amino acids: CASSRTSLET. The whole CDR3 is CASSRTSLETQYF.

About this clone: The observed sequence ends 3 residues before the CDR3 terminus, with the missing tail filled in from the germline J gene. The chain has TRBV9 and TRBJ2-5, with TRBD2 identical over 10 bases. This CDR3 is built from 15 residues. The germline V gene encodes CDR1 SGDLS and CDR2 YYNGEE. V shed 3 bases, J shed 5 bases, and the junction held 7 bases outside the gene matches. Here the CDR3 reads CASSALAGASETQYF. CDR3 bases read: TGTGCCAGCAGCGCTCTAGCGGGGGCGTCGGAGACC.

A remark on this clone: The sequenced fragment ends 3 residues before the CDR3 boundary, so the rest is inferred from the germline J gene. The genes are TRBV5-3 and TRBJ2-1; tentative D call: TRBD2 (5 bases). TRBV5-3 is annotated as an ORF whose role is uncertain. The V end was cut by 4 bases, the J end by 6 bases, with 11 bases between. The CDR3 totals 13 residues. CDR3 region: CARSRERGNEQFF. CDR3 DNA, as far as it was read: TGTGCCAGAAGCCGGGAACGGGGCAATGAG.

Remarks on this clone: The CDR3 is cut off 3 residues early in the read; its end comes from the germline J gene. The chain recombines TRBV4-2 with TRBJ2-7; a weak D match, TRBD1 (5 bases). Germline V gives CDR1 LGHNA, CDR2 YNFKEQ. This CDR3 comprises 15 residues. The V end was cut by 0 bases, the J end by 5 bases, with 14 bases between. CDR3 DNA (partial): TGTGCCAGCAGCCAAGATCGAGGCAGGGTCCACGAG. Translation: CASSQDRGRVHE. From start to end, the CDR3 is CASSQDRGRVHEQYF.

The chain's CDR3 is CSVLEDYSYEQYF. The part of the CDR3 DNA that was read is TGCAGTGTTCTGGAGGACTATTCCTACGAG. The chain carries TRBV20-1 and TRBJ2-7; D may be TRBD2 (6 bases). The read stops 3 residues short of the end of the CDR3; the missing end is completed from the germline J gene. CDR1 is DFQATT, CDR2 SNEGSKA, per germline (reference sequence). Trimming left V 7 bases short and J 1 base short, with 14 bases between. This CDR3 spans 13 amino acids.

As regards this clone: The read ends 3 residues shy of where the CDR3 ends; the end is completed using the germline J gene. The V call is TRBV18, the J call TRBJ1-2, with D possibly matching TRBD1 (6 bases). Trimming left V 6 bases short and J 2 bases short, with 19 bases between. Germline CDR1 KGHSH, CDR2 LQKENI. CDR3 length equals 16 residues. The CDR3 DNA, read in part, is TGTGCCAGCTCCCCTCGAGGGGGTCAGAGAAACTATGGC. It translates to CASSPRGGQRNYG. The full-length CDR3 reads as CASSPRGGQRNYGYTF.

Remarks on this clone: The read is 3 residues too short to cover the CDR3 end, so that end is filled in from the germline J gene. The rearrangement joins TRBV5-1 to TRBJ1-1; TRBD1 is a possible D gene (5 bases). The V end was cut by 4 bases, the J end by 4 bases, with 23 bases between. CDR3 length: 17 amino acids. Germline assignment: CDR1 SGHRS and CDR2 YFSETQ. The CDR3: CASSKDGPDGGSTEAFF. CDR3 bases read: TGCGCCAGCAGCAAAGATGGGCCCGATGGGGGGTCCACTGAA.

On this clone itself: The sequenced fragment ends 3 residues before the CDR3 boundary, so the rest is inferred from the germline J gene. The rearrangement joins TRBV12-3 or TRBV12-4 to TRBJ1-4; 7 bases align to TRBD1. J gave up 8 bases and V 3 bases, and 6 bases lay outside the gene matches. This CDR3 has 14 amino acids. CDR3 region: CASSLTGIGEKLFF. Partial CDR3 DNA: TGTGCCAGCAGTTTGACAGGGATCGGGGAAAAA.

Remarks on this clone: The observed sequence ends 3 residues before the CDR3 terminus, with the missing tail filled in from the germline J gene. Other DNA sequences in this sample translate to the same CDR3. The chain has TRBV7-6 and TRBJ1-3, with D possibly TRBD1 on 5 matching bases. The V end was cut by 2 bases, the J end by 2 bases, with 7 bases between. Germline values: CDR1 SGHVS, CDR2 FNYEAQ. The CDR3 is 14 amino acids. CDR3 loop: CASSLSGPGNTIYF. The sequenced CDR3 bases are TGTGCCAGCAGCTTATCAGGGCCTGGAAACACC.

Concerning this clone: The sequenced fragment ends 3 residues before the CDR3 boundary, so the rest is inferred from the germline J gene. The rearrangement links TRBV30 to TRBJ1-4; no clear D. The germline V gene encodes CDR1 GTSNPN and CDR2 SVGIG (reference sequence). The CDR3 runs 15 residues. The chain's CDR3 is CAWSGGVRYNSPLFF. The part of the CDR3 DNA that was read is TGTGCCTGGAGTGGCGGTGTACGGTATAATTCACCA.

Measured by frequency, this clone is medium-sized. The DNA read from the CDR3 is TGTGCCAGCAGCAACAGGGGGCGTCCCACAGATACG. Encoded protein: CASSNRGRPTDT. The entire CDR3 reads CASSNRGRPTDTQYF. This sequence joins TRBV7-3 and TRBJ2-3, with 9 bases identical to TRBD1. The read halts 3 residues ahead of the CDR3 end, with the missing end drawn from the germline J gene. The CDR3 runs 15 residues. Germline CDR1 SGHTA, CDR2 FQGTGA. After removal of 5 bases from V and 2 bases from J, the junction contained 5 bases not matched to a gene.

On this clone itself: With the read ending 3 residues before the CDR3 end, the germline J gene is used to fill in that end. The chain has TRBV7-2 and TRBJ1-4; D not resolved. CDR3 length: 13 amino acids. The V and J ends lost 0 bases and 10 bases respectively, with 9 bases between them. Germline CDR1 is SGHTA and CDR2 is FQGNSA. The sequenced CDR3 bases are TGTGCCAGCAGCTTAGCGCGCCGATCAAAA. Protein product: CASSLARRSK. The entire CDR3 protein reads CASSLARRSKLFF. Variable domain in full (rest from reference TRBV7-2 and TRBJ1-4): GAGVSQSPSNKVTEKGKDVELRCDPISGHTALYWYRQSLGQGLEFLIYFQGNSAPDKSGLPSDRFSAERTGGSVSTLTIQRTQQEDSAVYLCASSLARRSKLFFGSGTQLSVL.

As concerns this clone: The CDR3 extends 3 residues past the end of the read, so its final part is completed from the germline J gene. This chain connects TRBV7-9 to TRBJ2-1; D possibly corresponds to TRBD1 (5 bases). This CDR3 region has 13 residues. The V and J ends lost 6 bases and 4 bases respectively, with 10 bases between them. Germline CDR1 and CDR2: SEHNR and FQNEAQ (reference sequence). The CDR3 bases that were read are TGTGCCAGCAGGAATAACAGGTACAATGAG. This translates into CASRNNRYNE. In full, the CDR3 reads CASRNNRYNEQFF.